The 19 T cell receptor beta chains below come from one sample, sequenced in a study of Ad26.COV2.S vaccination and SARS-CoV-2 variants. The sample's treatment: roughly 18 received Ad26.COV2.S at low or high dose, single or two shots; about 5 received placebo; per-sample allocation not given. Specimen acquisition occurred on day 63 following the initial vaccine or placebo injection. Profiling relied on immunoSEQ multiplex PCR, and the TCRdb table lists in-frame clones only, not all of them. The data hold 300,000 to 500,000 clones, with around 85% observed a single time. The specimen was peripheral blood, collected in a trial of Ad26.COV2.S vaccine versus placebo. The receptors originated from a person aged 18-60 years who received the Ad26.COV2.S COVID-19 vaccine or a placebo.

This chain joins TRBV28 and TRBJ2-7; TRBD1 matches at 7 bases. CDR1 and CDR2 (germline): MDHEN, SYDVKM. The length of the CDR3 is 13 residues. Unmatched junction bases numbered 3, after V lost 5 bases and J lost 2 bases. The DNA of the CDR3 is TGTGCCAGCAGTGGGGACAGAACCTACGAGCAGTACTTC. Translating it yields CASSGDRTYEQYF.

The chain couples TRBV5-1 to TRBJ1-2; no definite D call. Per the germline V gene, CDR1 is SGHRS and CDR2 is YFSETQ. The CDR3 has 12 amino acids. Trimming left V 2 bases short and J 5 bases short, with 7 bases between. The CDR3 loop reads CASSFSTYGYTF. In DNA, the CDR3 is TGCGCCAGCAGCTTTTCGACGTATGGCTACACCTTC.

The chain joins TRBV3-1 (or the pseudogene TRBV3-2) to TRBJ2-5; the D gene is possibly TRBD2 (5 bases). The germline CDR1 and CDR2 sequences are LGHDT and YNNKEL (reference sequence). V lost 0 bases and J lost 4, with 12 bases in between. The CDR3 has 15 amino acids. The CDR3 reads CASSQDVASRETQYF. The CDR3 coding sequence is TGTGCCAGCAGCCAAGATGTTGCTAGCCGAGAGACCCAGTACTTC.

This clone came up once. The chain has TRBV21-1 and TRBJ1-4. TRBV21-1 counts as a pseudogene. The CDR3 length is 12 residues. The CDR3 DNA reads TGTGCCTGGGACGGACCTAATGAAAAACTGTTTTTT. It yields the protein CAWDGPNEKLFF.

CDR3 sequence (DNA): TGTGCCAGCAGCCCCAACTGGTCCCAAGAAGAGACCCAGTACTTC. Its translation is CASSPNWSQEETQYF. The chain joins TRBV3-1 (or the pseudogene TRBV3-2) to TRBJ2-5; D gene ambiguous. The germline gives CDR1 LGHDT, CDR2 YNNKEL (reference sequence). Trimming took 4 bases from V and 3 from J, leaving 15 bases between them. This CDR3 region has 15 residues.

V is TRBV6-4 and J is TRBJ1-2; no definite D call. Germline CDR1 MRHNA, CDR2 SNTAGT. V was pared by 2 bases and J by 14 bases, with 21 bases between. CDR3 length equals 14 residues. DNA for the CDR3: TGTGCCAGCAGTGACCATGCGGATCCTCTTTGTGGGACCTTC. Encoded protein: CASSDHADPLCGTF.

CDR3 sequence reads: CASSSRQGFLVEAFF. The CDR3 nucleotides are TGTGCCAGCAGCTCCCGACAGGGCTTCTTGGTTGAAGCTTTCTTT. The chain joins TRBV7-8 to TRBJ1-1; TRBD1 aligns across 7 bases. Germline-derived CDR1 and CDR2 are SGHVS and FQNEAQ. With V trimmed by 4 bases and J by 7 bases, 12 bases remained unmatched. The length of the CDR3 is 15 residues.

CDR3 coding DNA: TGCGCCAGCAGCTTGACAGGTCCCAATGAGCAGTTCTTC. Protein sequence: CASSLTGPNEQFF. The V call is TRBV5-1, the J call TRBJ2-1; possibly TRBD1 for D (5 bases). V lost 1 base to trimming and J lost 6 bases, with 8 bases between them. The CDR3 runs 13 residues. From germline, CDR1 is SGHRS and CDR2 YFSETQ.

This chain joins TRBV10-2 and TRBJ2-7; D unclear. Germline V gives CDR1 WSHSY, CDR2 SAAADI. CDR3 length equals 11 residues. The V end was cut by 3 bases, the J end by 5 bases, with 5 bases between. In DNA, the CDR3 is TGCGCCAGCAGTGAACTACACGAGCAGTACTTC. Protein: CASSELHEQYF.

This clone was seen once. The rearrangement joins TRBV6-5 to TRBJ1-5; no clear D gene. V lost 8 bases and J lost 2, with 10 bases in between. From germline, CDR1 is MNHEY and CDR2 SVGAGI. The CDR3 is 13 residues long. The chain's CDR3 is CASGRGGNQPQHF. The CDR3 bases are TGTGCCAGCGGGCGGGGAGGCAATCAGCCCCAGCATTTT.

In this sample, this clone turned up many times. This chain links TRBV7-8 with TRBJ1-1; D is perhaps TRBD1 (6 bases). This CDR3 is built from 13 residues. The ends were cut back, 5 bases at V and 10 bases at J, with 17 bases in the middle. Germline V lookup: CDR1 SGHVS, CDR2 FQNEAQ. The CDR3 DNA reads TGTGCCAGCAGCCCAAGGTTATCGGGGGCAGCTTTCTTT. Encoded protein: CASSPRLSGAAFF.

J is TRBJ2-3 and V is TRBV18, with 8 bases aligning to TRBD2. The V segment lost 2 bases and the J segment 3 bases; nucleotides outside the gene matches: 1. CDR1 and CDR2 from the germline V gene are KGHSH and LQKENI. The length of the CDR3 is 14 residues. DNA for the CDR3: TGTGCCAGCTCACCAGGCGGGGGGACAGATACGCAGTATTTT. It is translated as CASSPGGGTDTQYF.

The CDR3 DNA sequence: TGTGCCAGCAGTGCCCAGGGGGTCGAGCAGTACTTC. Translating it yields CASSAQGVEQYF. The chain employs TRBV27 and TRBJ2-7, with 7 nucleotides matching TRBD1. The germline V gene encodes CDR1 MNHEY and CDR2 SMNVEV (reference sequence). J was trimmed by 6 bases and V by 5 bases; bases with no gene match: 4. This CDR3 has 12 residues.

The CDR3 DNA sequence: TGTGCCAGCTCACCTAGCGGGGGGGCGTATGAGCAGTTCTTC. Its protein is CASSPSGGAYEQFF. The chain has TRBV18 and TRBJ2-1; 11 bases align to TRBD2. Per germline, CDR1 KGHSH and CDR2 LQKENI. V shed 3 bases, J shed 8 bases, and the junction held 3 bases outside the gene matches. The CDR3 contains 14 residues.

V and J are TRBV25-1 and TRBJ2-3, with D hard to call. V was pared by 0 bases and J by 6 bases, with 10 bases between. Germline V gives CDR1 MGHDK, CDR2 SYGVNS. CDR3 length equals 14 residues. The CDR3 DNA reads as TGTGCCAGCAGTGAATACGGGTTTACCGATACGCAGTATTTT. It translates to CASSEYGFTDTQYF.

The gene calls are TRBV7-9 and TRBJ2-1, with 7 bases aligning to TRBD2. This CDR3 spans 17 amino acids. Germline V gene data show CDR1 as SEHNR and CDR2 as FQNEAQ (reference sequence). Losses at the gene ends were 2 bases for V and 0 bases for J; bases not matched to a gene: 7. Here the CDR3 DNA reads TGTGCCAGCAGCTTATTGACGGGGGGAAGCTCCTACAATGAGCAGTTCTTC. Protein product: CASSLLTGGSSYNEQFF.

The chain's CDR3 is CASSSGSVDEQYF. CDR3 DNA sequence: TGTGCCAGCAGCTCGGGGTCCGTCGACGAGCAGTACTTC. The chain recombines TRBV7-9 with TRBJ2-7; D may be TRBD2 (5 bases). The CDR3 contains 13 residues. Between the trimmed V and J ends, which lost 4 bases and 5 bases, there was a span of 12 bases. The V gene's germline CDR1 is SEHNR and CDR2 FQNEAQ (reference sequence).

J is TRBJ1-4 and V is TRBV19; possible D gene TRBD1, 6 bases. CDR3 length: 17 amino acids. The germline gives CDR1 LNHDA, CDR2 SQIVND (reference sequence). With 8 bases removed from V and 6 bases from J, the gap between germline ends came to 25 bases. The DNA for the CDR3 is TGTGCCAGTCCCTCACCTATATCGGGGGGCGCACATGAAAAACTGTTTTTT. This encodes CASPSPISGGAHEKLFF.

This clone was seen a single time. The germline gene is not matched at one end of the junction; a read error may be the cause. The chain couples TRBV10-3 to TRBJ2-7; D perhaps matches TRBD2 (5 bases). The CDR3 has 11 amino acids. Germline values: CDR1 ENHRY, CDR2 SYGVKD. The DNA of the CDR3 is TGTGCCGTCAGCGGAGAGTACGAGCAGTACTTC. Encoded protein: CAVSGEYEQYF.